This T cell receptor beta chain was identified in a study of T-cell memory formation after mild COVID-19. MiXCR was run by TCRdb on the 5' RACE reads, yielding one entry per CDR3 protein. The sample includes under 300,000 distinct CDR3 sequences, 18% seen only once; the top ten take more than 20%. Germline assignment: CDR1 DFQATT and CDR2 SNEGSKA (reference sequence). The CDR3 loop spans 13 amino acids. Trimming took off 2 bases at V and 7 bases at J, with 11 bases between the two ends. Study-level results: A subset of responding clones appeared in pre-infection memory, suggesting cross-reactive memory joined. Clones shrinking between day 15 and 85 showed a balanced CD4/CD8 split, and those that grew later tilted toward CD4+. Nothing confirmed that second-wave clones peaking on day 37 were specific for SARS-CoV-2.

A word on this clonotype: Its antigen is unknown.

The source is a man aged 18 to 29 who had mild COVID-19 (a few samples of this study predate the infection). Cell type and time point are not known. The sample taken for sequencing was PBMCs or a T cell subset sorted from them (not recorded which). The chain joins TRBV20-1 to TRBJ2-2; D remains ambiguous. CDR3 protein: CSARLPGDGELFF. The CDR3 nucleotides read TGCAGTGCTAGACTTCCAGGAGACGGGGAGCTGTTTTTT.